Given below is one TCR beta chain in context. This specimen belongs to a study of technical replicates of blood from several donors. The assay was immunoSEQ multiplex PCR, and TCRdb's table has in-frame clones only and misses some. The sample comprises fewer than 100,000 clones, under 95% of which are singletons, and roughly 0.25% rests with the top ten. The length of the CDR3 is 13 residues. V shed 4 bases and J shed 4 bases, with 12 bases lying between them. CDR1 and CDR2 from the germline V gene are SQVTM and ANQGSEA. The sample was T cells isolated from PBMCs. The TCR sequence derives from a human donor in good health. The chain is built from TRBV29-1 and TRBJ2-3; no definite D call. CDR3 in amino acids: CSVGRQVADTQYF. CDR3 nucleotides: TGCAGCGTTGGACGGCAGGTAGCAGATACGCAGTATTTT.